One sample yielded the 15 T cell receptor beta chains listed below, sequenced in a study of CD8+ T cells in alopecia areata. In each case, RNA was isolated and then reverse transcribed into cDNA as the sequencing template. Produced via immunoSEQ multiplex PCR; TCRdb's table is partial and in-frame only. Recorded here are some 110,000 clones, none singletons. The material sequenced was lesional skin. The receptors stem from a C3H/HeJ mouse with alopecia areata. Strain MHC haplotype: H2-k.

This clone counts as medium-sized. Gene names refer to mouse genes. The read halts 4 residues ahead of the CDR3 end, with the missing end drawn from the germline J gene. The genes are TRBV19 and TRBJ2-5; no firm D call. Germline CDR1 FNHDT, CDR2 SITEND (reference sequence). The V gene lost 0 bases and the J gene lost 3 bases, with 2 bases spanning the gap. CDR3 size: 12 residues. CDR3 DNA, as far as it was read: TGTGCCAGCAGTATAGGGCAAGAC. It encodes CASSIGQD. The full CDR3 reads CASSIGQDTQYF.

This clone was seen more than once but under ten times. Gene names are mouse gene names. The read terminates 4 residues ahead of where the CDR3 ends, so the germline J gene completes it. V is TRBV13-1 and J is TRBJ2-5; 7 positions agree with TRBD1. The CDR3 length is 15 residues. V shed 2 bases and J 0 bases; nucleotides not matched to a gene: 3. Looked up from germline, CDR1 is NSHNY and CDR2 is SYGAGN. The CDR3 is CASSDPGGNQDTQYF. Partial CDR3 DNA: TGTGCCAGCAGTGACCCAGGGGGTAACCAAGAC.

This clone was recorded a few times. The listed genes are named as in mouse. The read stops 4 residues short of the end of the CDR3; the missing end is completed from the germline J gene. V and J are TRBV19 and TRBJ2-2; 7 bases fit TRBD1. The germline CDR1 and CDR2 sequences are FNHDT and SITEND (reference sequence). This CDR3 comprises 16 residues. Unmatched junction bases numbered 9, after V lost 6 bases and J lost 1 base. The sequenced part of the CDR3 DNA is TGTGCCAGCAACGAAGGGACAGCCTTAAACACCGGG. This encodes CASNEGTALNTG. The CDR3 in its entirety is CASNEGTALNTGQLYF. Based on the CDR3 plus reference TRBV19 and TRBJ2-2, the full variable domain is GGIITQTPKFLIGQEGQKLTLKCQQNFNHDTMYWYRQDSGKGLRLIYYSITENDLQKGDLSEGYDASREKKSSFSLTVTSAQKNEMAVFLCASNEGTALNTGQLYFGEGSKLTVL.

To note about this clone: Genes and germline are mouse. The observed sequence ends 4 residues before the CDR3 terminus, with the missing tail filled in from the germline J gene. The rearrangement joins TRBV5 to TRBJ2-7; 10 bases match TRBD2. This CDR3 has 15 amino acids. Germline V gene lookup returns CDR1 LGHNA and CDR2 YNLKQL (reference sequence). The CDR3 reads CASSQAGTGVYEQYF. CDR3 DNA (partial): TGTGCCAGCAGCCAAGCGGGGACTGGGGTGTAT.

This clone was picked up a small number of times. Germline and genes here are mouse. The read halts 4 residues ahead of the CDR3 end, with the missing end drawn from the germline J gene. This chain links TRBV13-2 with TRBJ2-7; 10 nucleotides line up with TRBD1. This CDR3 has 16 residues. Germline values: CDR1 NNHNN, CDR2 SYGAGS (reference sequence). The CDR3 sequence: CASGELGTGVSYEQYF. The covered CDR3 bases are TGTGCCAGCGGTGAGCTCGGGACAGGGGTTTCTTAT.

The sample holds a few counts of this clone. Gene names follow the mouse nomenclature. CDR3 region: CASSWTGGLQDTQYF. Partial CDR3 DNA: TGTGCCAGCAGTTGGACAGGGGGCCTCCAAGAC. The chain couples TRBV13-3 to TRBJ2-5; 11 bases map to TRBD1. Coverage ceases 4 residues before the CDR3 finishes, and the germline J gene fills in the end. V shed 4 bases, J shed 2 bases, and the junction held 3 bases outside the gene matches. Germline CDR1 NNHDY, CDR2 SYVADS. The CDR3 runs 15 residues.

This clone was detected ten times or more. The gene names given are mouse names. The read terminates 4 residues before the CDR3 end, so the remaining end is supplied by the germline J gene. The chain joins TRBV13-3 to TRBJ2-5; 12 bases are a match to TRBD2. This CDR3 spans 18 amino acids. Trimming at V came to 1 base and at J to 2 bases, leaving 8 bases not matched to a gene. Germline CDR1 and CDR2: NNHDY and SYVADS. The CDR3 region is CASSDPATGGAAQDTQYF. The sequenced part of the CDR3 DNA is TGTGCCAGCAGTGATCCCGCGACTGGGGGGGCGGCCCAAGAC.

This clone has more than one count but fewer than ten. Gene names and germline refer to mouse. CDR3 DNA (partial): TGTGCCAGCATCGACAGGGGGCCGAACTATGCT. Protein sequence: CASIDRGPNYA. The CDR3 reads in full as CASIDRGPNYAEQFF. V usage is TRBV19 and J usage is TRBJ2-1; 10 bases map to TRBD1. The observed sequence ends 4 residues before the CDR3 terminus, with the missing tail filled in from the germline J gene. CDR3 length: 15 residues. The V gene's germline CDR1 is FNHDT and CDR2 SITEND (reference sequence). V lost 6 bases, J lost 1 base, and 4 bases stayed unmatched.

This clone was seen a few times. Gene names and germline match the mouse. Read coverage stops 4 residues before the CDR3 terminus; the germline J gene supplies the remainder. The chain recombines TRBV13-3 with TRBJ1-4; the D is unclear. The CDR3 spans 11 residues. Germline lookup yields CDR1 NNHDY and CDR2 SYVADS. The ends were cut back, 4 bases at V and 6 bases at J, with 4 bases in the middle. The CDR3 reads CASSSDERLFF. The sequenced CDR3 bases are TGTGCCAGCAGTTCTGACGAA.

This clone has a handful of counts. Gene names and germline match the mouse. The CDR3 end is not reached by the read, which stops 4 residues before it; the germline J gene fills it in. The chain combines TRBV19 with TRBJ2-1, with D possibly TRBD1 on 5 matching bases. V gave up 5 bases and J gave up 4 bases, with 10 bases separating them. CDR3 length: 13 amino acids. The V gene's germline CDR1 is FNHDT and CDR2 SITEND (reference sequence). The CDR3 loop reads CASRLRVYAEQFF. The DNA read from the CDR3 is TGTGCCAGCAGACTCAGGGTTTATGCT.

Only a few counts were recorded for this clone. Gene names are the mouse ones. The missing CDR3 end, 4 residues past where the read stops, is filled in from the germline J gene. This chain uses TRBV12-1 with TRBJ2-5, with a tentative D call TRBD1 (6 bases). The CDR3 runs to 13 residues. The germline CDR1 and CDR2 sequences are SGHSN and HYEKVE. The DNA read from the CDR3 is TGTGCCAGCTCTCCCGGGACAAAAGAC. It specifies CASSPGTKD. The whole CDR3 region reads CASSPGTKDTQYF.

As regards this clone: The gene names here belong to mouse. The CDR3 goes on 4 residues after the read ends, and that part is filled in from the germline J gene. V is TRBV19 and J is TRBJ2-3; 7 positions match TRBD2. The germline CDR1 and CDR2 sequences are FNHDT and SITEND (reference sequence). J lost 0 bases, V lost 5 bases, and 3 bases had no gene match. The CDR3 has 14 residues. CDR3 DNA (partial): TGTGCCAGCAGCCAGACTGGGAGTGCAGAA. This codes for CASSQTGSAE. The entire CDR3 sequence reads CASSQTGSAETLYF.

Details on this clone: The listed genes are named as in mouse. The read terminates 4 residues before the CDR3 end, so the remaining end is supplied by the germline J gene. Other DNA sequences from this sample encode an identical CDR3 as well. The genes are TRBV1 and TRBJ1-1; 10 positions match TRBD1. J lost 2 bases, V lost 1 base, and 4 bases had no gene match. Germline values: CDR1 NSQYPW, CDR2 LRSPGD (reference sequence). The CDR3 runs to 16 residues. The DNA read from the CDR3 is TGCACCTGCAGTGCAGCCCGACAGGGGGCTAACACA. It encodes CTCSAARQGANT. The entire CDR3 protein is CTCSAARQGANTEVFF.

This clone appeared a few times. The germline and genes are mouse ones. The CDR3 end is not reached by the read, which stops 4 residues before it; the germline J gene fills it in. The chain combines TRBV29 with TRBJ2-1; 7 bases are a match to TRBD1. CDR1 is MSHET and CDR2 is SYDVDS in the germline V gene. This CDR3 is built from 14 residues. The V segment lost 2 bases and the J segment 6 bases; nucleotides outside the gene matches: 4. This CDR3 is CASSLRAGGAEQFF. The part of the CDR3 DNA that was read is TGTGCTAGCAGTTTAAGGGCAGGGGGTGCT.

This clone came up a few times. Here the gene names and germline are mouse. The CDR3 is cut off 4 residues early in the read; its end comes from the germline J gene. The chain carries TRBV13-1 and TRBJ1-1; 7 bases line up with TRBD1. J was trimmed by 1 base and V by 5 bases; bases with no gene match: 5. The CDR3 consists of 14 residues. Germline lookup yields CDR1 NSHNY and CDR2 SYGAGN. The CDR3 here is CASRPGTENTEVFF. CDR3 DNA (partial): TGTGCCAGCAGACCCGGGACAGAAAACACA.